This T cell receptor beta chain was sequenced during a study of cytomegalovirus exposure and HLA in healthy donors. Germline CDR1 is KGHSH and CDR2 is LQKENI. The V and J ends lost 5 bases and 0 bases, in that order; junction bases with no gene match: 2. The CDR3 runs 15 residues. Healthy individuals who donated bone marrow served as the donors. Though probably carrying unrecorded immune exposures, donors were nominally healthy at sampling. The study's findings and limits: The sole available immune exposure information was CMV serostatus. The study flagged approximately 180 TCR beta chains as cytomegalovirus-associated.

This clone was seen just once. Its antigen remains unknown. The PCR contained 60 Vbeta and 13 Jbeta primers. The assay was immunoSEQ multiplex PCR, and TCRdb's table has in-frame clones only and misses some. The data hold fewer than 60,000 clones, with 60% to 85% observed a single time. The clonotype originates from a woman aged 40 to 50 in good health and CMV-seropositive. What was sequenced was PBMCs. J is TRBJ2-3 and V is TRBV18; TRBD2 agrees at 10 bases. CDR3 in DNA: TGTGCCAGCTCAAGGACTAGCGGAAGCACAGATACGCAGTATTTT. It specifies CASSRTSGSTDTQYF.